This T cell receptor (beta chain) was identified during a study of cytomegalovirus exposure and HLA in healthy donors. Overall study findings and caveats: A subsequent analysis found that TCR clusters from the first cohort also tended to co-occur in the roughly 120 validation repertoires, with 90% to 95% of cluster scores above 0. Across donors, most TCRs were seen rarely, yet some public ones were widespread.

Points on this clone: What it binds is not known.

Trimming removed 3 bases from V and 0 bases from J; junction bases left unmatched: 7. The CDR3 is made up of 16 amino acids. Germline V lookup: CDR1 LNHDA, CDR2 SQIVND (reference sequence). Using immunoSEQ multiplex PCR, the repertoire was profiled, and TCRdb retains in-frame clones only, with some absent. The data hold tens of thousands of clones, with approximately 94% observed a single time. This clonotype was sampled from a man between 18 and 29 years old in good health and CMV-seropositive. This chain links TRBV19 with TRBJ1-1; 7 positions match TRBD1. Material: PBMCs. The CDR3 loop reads CASSIATGFMNTEAFF. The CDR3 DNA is TGTGCCAGTAGTATCGCGACAGGGTTTATGAACACTGAAGCTTTCTTT.